A few counts support the clone carrying this T cell receptor beta chain. Its antigen remains unknown. The record originates from a study of early T cells in non-severe SARS-CoV-2 infection. Study context: Chains from this unsorted whole-blood bulk RNA could not be paired. Study-wide points: VDJdb matches were skewed toward anti-spike CD8 T cell responses.

cDNA molecules, individually, were tagged with unique molecular identifiers. One entry per CDR3 protein results from TCRdb running MiXCR on the 5' RACE reads. This table holds some 80,000 distinct CDR3 sequences, 9% to 15% found once. Trimming took off 0 bases at V and 0 bases at J, with 6 bases between the two ends. There are 16 residues in the CDR3. The germline gives CDR1 MNHNY, CDR2 SVGAGI (reference sequence). The rearrangement links TRBV6-6 to TRBJ2-6, with D uncertain. Sample: whole blood. This clonotype was obtained from an adult who was a healthcare worker with PCR-confirmed SARS-CoV-2 infection or an uninfected control (not recorded which). CDR3 residues: CASSYSSGSGANVLTF. CDR3 sequence (DNA): TGTGCCAGCAGTTACTCGTCGGGCTCTGGGGCCAACGTCCTGACTTTC.